The next 24 T cell receptor beta chains were all read from a single sample in a study of CD8+CD57+ T cells in acquired aplastic anemia. Patients chosen for sequencing had CD8+CD57+ cells that had expanded, as shown by flow cytometry. The template for TCR beta VDJ and CDR3 sequence profiling was genomic DNA. Each CDR3 protein gets one entry after TCRdb re-called the reads with MiXCR. The table has some 92,000 distinct CDR3 sequences, 65% to 70% seen once. The sample was sorted CD4+, CD8+, or CD8+CD57+ T cells (not recorded which) from PBMCs. Receptors were obtained from a human donor with aplastic anemia.

For this clonotype: A single base separates this from a much larger clone, so it may be a read error. The chain combines TRBV13 with TRBJ2-1; D perhaps matches TRBD2 (6 bases). Germline V gene lookup returns CDR1 PRHDT and CDR2 FYEKMQ (reference sequence). This CDR3 comprises 12 residues. CDR3 loop: CASSEDYNERFF. As DNA, the CDR3 is TGTGCCAGCAGCGAGGACTACAATGAGCGGTTCTTC.

The chain combines TRBV19 with TRBJ1-2; D perhaps matches TRBD1 (6 bases). CDR1 is LNHDA, CDR2 SQIVND, per germline (reference sequence). V dropped 4 bases and J dropped 7 bases, with 13 bases sitting between them. The CDR3 contains 13 residues. CDR3 nucleotides: TGTGCCAGTAGTACAGACAGGAAGTCTGGCTACACCTTC. Translated, it gives CASSTDRKSGYTF.

The sample holds one count of this clonotype. The rearrangement links TRBV5-1 to TRBJ2-7; 7 positions match TRBD1. Germline V lookup: CDR1 SGHRS, CDR2 YFSETQ. The CDR3 contains 16 residues. Trimming took 1 base from V and 1 from J; bases not matched to a gene: 8. The CDR3 DNA follows: TGCGCCAGCAGCTTGAGGTTCGACAGGGTGTCCTACGAGCAGTACTTC. It codes for CASSLRFDRVSYEQYF.

This chain links TRBV5-6 with TRBJ1-4; D is possibly TRBD1 (6 bases). The germline V and J ends were trimmed by 2 bases and 7 bases, with 18 bases remaining between them. The germline V gene has CDR1 SGHDT and CDR2 YYEEEE. The CDR3 consists of 16 residues. The CDR3 nucleotides are TGTGCCAGCAGCTTATCGACCAACAGGGTGATTGAAAAACTGTTTTTT. It codes for CASSLSTNRVIEKLFF.

This clonotype was recorded many times. V is TRBV20-1 and J is TRBJ2-5; D gene ambiguous. This CDR3 contains 14 residues. The V and J ends lost 0 bases and 1 base respectively, with 9 bases between them. Germline CDR1 and CDR2: DFQATT and SNEGSKA (reference sequence). The chain's CDR3 is CSAREGKAQETQYF. The CDR3 nucleotides read TGCAGTGCTAGAGAAGGGAAGGCCCAAGAGACCCAGTACTTC.

The gene calls are TRBV6-5 and TRBJ2-5; 11 bases line up with TRBD1. Germline V gives CDR1 MNHEY, CDR2 SVGAGI. CDR3 length equals 17 residues. The V segment lost 0 bases and the J segment 5 bases; nucleotides outside the gene matches: 8. This CDR3 reads CASSYSGQGAIGETQYF. CDR3 in DNA: TGTGCCAGCAGTTACTCCGGACAGGGGGCGATTGGGGAGACCCAGTACTTC.

This chain connects TRBV7-2 to TRBJ1-2; D gene uncertain. Trimming pared 5 bases from V and 4 bases from J, leaving 11 bases between. The CDR3 consists of 13 residues. CDR1 and CDR2 from the germline V gene are SGHTA and FQGNSA. This CDR3 is CASSPTRAYGYTF. DNA of the CDR3: TGTGCCAGCAGCCCCACAAGGGCCTATGGCTACACCTTC.

This clonotype appeared once. The J gene is TRBJ1-5, the V gene TRBV20-1; D ambiguous. V gave up 6 bases and J gave up 4 bases, with 13 bases separating them. This CDR3 region has 13 residues. Germline-derived CDR1 and CDR2 are DFQATT and SNEGSKA (reference sequence). The CDR3 nucleotides read TGCAGTGCGCCCGGCCAGTTTAATCAGCCCCAGCATTTT. Amino acids: CSAPGQFNQPQHF.

This clonotype was seen at least ten times. The chain is built from TRBV5-1 and TRBJ2-7, with no clear D. Between the trimmed V and J ends, which lost 0 bases and 2 bases, there was a span of 9 bases. CDR3 length equals 14 residues. Germline V gene data show CDR1 as SGHRS and CDR2 as YFSETQ. The CDR3 is CASSLAGGTYEQYF. In nucleotides, the CDR3 is TGCGCCAGCAGCTTGGCTGGCGGAACCTACGAGCAGTACTTC.

The chain employs TRBV29-1 and TRBJ1-2; D is possibly TRBD1 (6 bases). CDR3 length equals 12 residues. Germline CDR1 and CDR2: SQVTM and ANQGSEA. V was shortened by 2 bases and J by 2 bases, with 6 bases between the two germline ends. The CDR3 DNA is TGCAGCGTTGAAAGGGGGAACTATGGCTACACCTTC. It yields the protein CSVERGNYGYTF.

The J gene is TRBJ2-3, the V gene TRBV7-2; no firm D call. Trimming took off 2 bases at V and 5 bases at J, with 5 bases between the two ends. This CDR3 is built from 12 residues. The germline V gene has CDR1 SGHTA and CDR2 FQGNSA. This chain's CDR3 is CASSLRIDTQYF. CDR3 nucleotide sequence: TGTGCCAGCAGCTTACGTATAGATACGCAGTATTTT.

The V and J genes are TRBV20-1 and TRBJ2-1; 9 nucleotides line up with TRBD2. V shed 7 bases and J 5 bases; nucleotides not matched to a gene: 3. The CDR3 contains 12 residues. Germline V lookup: CDR1 DFQATT, CDR2 SNEGSKA (reference sequence). CDR3 loop: CSVGTSHNEQFF. The CDR3, as DNA: TGCAGTGTAGGGACTAGCCACAATGAGCAGTTCTTC.

This clonotype was observed a few times. The genes are TRBV27 and TRBJ2-2, with D perhaps given as TRBD1 or TRBD2 (5 bases each). V lost 6 bases and J 2 bases, leaving 10 bases between the germline ends. The CDR3 extends over 14 amino acids. Germline CDR1 is MNHEY and CDR2 is SMNVEV (reference sequence). CDR3 nucleotides: TGTGCCAGCAGCCCGGGACGAAACACCGGGGAGCTGTTTTTT. Amino acids: CASSPGRNTGELFF.

The rearrangement uses TRBV12-3 or TRBV12-4 and TRBJ1-1; 12 bases are shared with TRBD1. This CDR3 contains 15 residues. The V gene end was trimmed by 6 bases and the J gene end by 5 bases; junction bases not matched to a gene: 7. The CDR3 DNA is TGTGCCAGCAGCTGGGGGACAGGGGGCGAGACTGAAGCTTTCTTT. Translation gives CASSWGTGGETEAFF.

The V and J genes are TRBV5-1 and TRBJ1-2; TRBD1 matches 8 bases. Germline trimming cut 3 bases from V and 4 bases from J; bases unmatched to any gene: 5. The CDR3 runs 14 residues. CDR1 and CDR2 from the germline V gene are SGHRS and YFSETQ. The CDR3 sequence: CASSWGQETYGYTF. Here the CDR3 DNA reads TGCGCCAGCAGCTGGGGACAGGAGACCTATGGCTACACCTTC.

This chain links TRBV15 with TRBJ1-1; D remains ambiguous. The length of the CDR3 is 12 residues. V was shortened by 1 base and J by 0 bases, with 0 bases between the two germline ends. Germline assignment: CDR1 LNHNV and CDR2 YYDKDF (reference sequence). CDR3 bases: TGTGCCACCAGCAGAGTGAACACTGAAGCTTTCTTT. Its translation is CATSRVNTEAFF. Variable domain in full (rest from reference TRBV15 and TRBJ1-1): DAMVIQNPRYQVTQFGKPVTLSCSQTLNHNVMYWYQQKSSQAPKLLFHYYDKDFNNEADTPDNFQSRRPNTSFCFLDIRSPGLGDTAMYLCATSRVNTEAFFGQGTRLTVV.

V gene TRBV7-2 combines with J gene TRBJ2-1; the D gene is possibly TRBD2 (5 bases). The CDR3 has 13 residues. Germline CDR1 and CDR2: SGHTA and FQGNSA. V was trimmed by 5 bases and J by 5 bases, leaving 10 bases between them. The CDR3 loop reads CASSPREDNEQFF. The CDR3 DNA follows: TGTGCCAGCAGCCCCCGGGAAGACAATGAGCAGTTCTTC.

The genes are TRBV5-6 and TRBJ2-5; D is ambiguous. Germline-derived CDR1 and CDR2 are SGHDT and YYEEEE. The CDR3 loop spans 11 amino acids. Trimming took 4 bases from V and 2 from J, leaving 3 bases between them. CDR3 nucleotides: TGTGCCAGCAGCGGGCAAGAGACCCAGTACTTC. Amino acids: CASSGQETQYF.

The chain employs TRBV6-5 and TRBJ2-7, with 9 bases aligning to TRBD1. The trim removed 0 bases at V and 5 bases at J, leaving 2 bases unmatched. CDR3 length equals 14 residues. Per the germline V gene, CDR1 is MNHEY and CDR2 is SVGAGI. The CDR3: CASSYSGTGNEQYF. CDR3 DNA: TGTGCCAGCAGTTACTCAGGGACAGGGAACGAGCAGTACTTC.

This clonotype came up once. The chain is built from TRBV4-1 and TRBJ1-5; the D gene is possibly TRBD1 (5 bases). The CDR3 is 16 residues long. Trimming left V 2 bases short and J 4 bases short, with 15 bases between. Per germline, CDR1 MGHRA and CDR2 YSYEKL. For the CDR3, the DNA is TGCGCCAGCAGCCAACTCCCGGGACTCCGAAATCAGCCCCAGCATTTT. The encoded protein is CASSQLPGLRNQPQHF.

This clonotype was seen more than once but under ten times. V and J are TRBV20-1 and TRBJ1-4; D not resolved. This CDR3 comprises 14 residues. Germline V gene sequence: CDR1 DFQATT, CDR2 SNEGSKA (reference sequence). Trimming removed 2 bases from V and 0 bases from J, with 7 bases in between. CDR3 region: CSARRAATNEKLFF. CDR3 coding DNA: TGCAGTGCTAGACGGGCTGCAACTAATGAAAAACTGTTTTTT.

The V call is TRBV5-1, the J call TRBJ1-2; D gene uncertain. In germline, CDR1 is SGHRS, CDR2 YFSETQ. The CDR3 sequence is 14 residues long. V was clipped by 4 bases and J by 7 bases, with 17 bases between them. The CDR3 nucleotides read TGCGCCAGCAGCCCGCGGGCAAGTTCCCTTGGCTACACCTTC. It specifies CASSPRASSLGYTF.

The CDR3 is CATSIELLADNEQFF. The CDR3 region has the DNA TGTGCCACCAGCATCGAGTTGTTAGCGGACAATGAGCAGTTCTTC. The chain has TRBV15 and TRBJ2-1; maybe TRBD2 (6 bases). Germline V lookup: CDR1 LNHNV, CDR2 YYDKDF (reference sequence). CDR3 size: 15 residues. The V end lost 4 bases, the J end lost 5 bases, and 15 bases lay between the germline ends.

This clonotype showed up just a few times. V usage is TRBV24-1 and J usage is TRBJ2-5, with D perhaps TRBD1 or TRBD2 (5 bases each). This CDR3 comprises 16 residues. Germline V gene lookup returns CDR1 KGHDR and CDR2 SFDVKD. V lost 5 bases and J lost 2, with 17 bases in between. This chain's CDR3 is CATSVGASSRQETQYF. The CDR3 DNA is TGTGCCACCAGTGTAGGGGCTTCTAGCAGACAAGAGACCCAGTACTTC.